Included here is one TCR beta chain sequence, with context. Its antigen is unknown. Some clones are missing from TCRdb's copy, which holds only in-frame ones; the method was immunoSEQ multiplex PCR. The repertoire holds roughly 1,900 clones, with 27% as singletons. This sample is part of a study of T cells in localized non-small cell lung cancer. Broader study findings: Appearing in adjacent lung were a median approximately 60 of the top 100 tumor clones. Only one tumor region was sequenced, so heterogeneity remains possible. Peak T cell clonality was found in uninvolved adjacent lung, exceeding tumor.

Germline CDR1 SGHRS, CDR2 YFSETQ. V was clipped by 0 bases and J by 5 bases; unmatched bases: 3. This CDR3 has 14 residues. The material sequenced was lung tumor tissue, taken before any cancer treatment. V usage is TRBV5-1 and J usage is TRBJ1-1; 8 nucleotides align to TRBD1. This TCR was sampled from a woman aged 40 to 75 with stage I lung adenocarcinoma. CDR3 DNA sequence: TGCGCCAGCAGCTTGGACAGGGGGTGGACTGAAGCTTTCTTT. Translation gives CASSLDRGWTEAFF.